Included here is one T cell receptor (beta chain) sequence, with context. Its antigen is currently not known. No base qualities exist here, and no much larger clone lies one base off it. The data are from a study of OX40 agonist ivuxolimab in advanced cancers. About the full investigation: Ivuxolimab was a fully human IgG2 agonistic monoclonal antibody targeting the costimulatory receptor OX40 (CD134). The dose-escalation cohort was roughly 80% male with a mean age of approximately 60 years, ranging from roughly 23 to 90. Patients were allowed to have had prior anti-PD-1, anti-PD-L1 or anti-CTLA-4 therapy, and roughly 40% of the dose-escalation patients had previously received checkpoint inhibitors. The purpose of peripheral TCRbeta sequencing was to test whether ivuxolimab changed TCR sequence diversity and led to clonal T-cell expansion. Of the approximately 54 dose-escalation patients, hepatocellular carcinoma was present in approximately 20, melanoma in roughly 15, renal cell carcinoma in 9 and head and neck cancer in 9. The monotherapy dose-escalation portion (N ≈ 55 patients) of the phase I ivuxolimab trial is reported in the paper. Partial responses occurred in three dose-escalation patients, of whom one had hepatocellular carcinoma and two had cutaneous melanoma. Intravenous ivuxolimab was administered to patients every 2 weeks at six dose levels: 0.01, 0.1, 0.3, 1.5, 3 and 10 mg/kg.

Broader findings and caveats from the paper: In partial responders in the 0.1-3.0 mg/kg groups, normalized peripheral clonal expansion was found to be among the lowest, especially among CD8+ T cells. The antigen specificity of the peripheral T cells that underwent clonal expansion was not determined. Clonal expansion of both CD4+ and CD8+ blood T cells was observed from baseline to week 6 at doses 0.1 to 3.0 mg/kg. Low levels of normalized T-cell clonal expansion were also seen in some patients who did not respond. On average, CD8+ T cells showed more expanded clones than CD4+ T cells after ivuxolimab.

The trial excluded patients who had a history of autoimmune disease or were on systemic immunosuppression. In every dose cohort, peripheral blood was drawn for TCR sequencing at baseline, cycle 4 day 1, and cycle 7 day 1. Samples were obtained from an open-label, multicenter, first-in-human phase I dose-escalation trial of ivuxolimab. Adults with locally advanced or metastatic melanoma, renal cell carcinoma, hepatocellular carcinoma or head and neck squamous cell carcinoma were enrolled in the trial. CD4+ and CD8+ T cells were sorted separately from peripheral blood before TCR sequencing. To sequence the TCRbeta CDR3 region, genomic DNA was isolated from the sorted cells. The immunoSEQ Assay was used to sequence the TCRbeta CDR3 regions. Not all clones reach the TCRdb copy of this immuneACCESS table, which keeps in-frame sequences only. Checked studies attribute under half of the gap to unresolved V genes and leave the rest unexplained. The sample table holds over 75,000 clones, of which 75% to 95% were seen once. The top ten hold 0.43% of the sample.

CDR1 and CDR2 (MDHEN, SYDVKM) derive from the germline V gene. CDR3 length: 14 amino acids, cysteine to phenylalanine. Of the read, only the CDR3 DNA is kept; its 42 bases are in frame from base 1. Trimming at the junction amounts to 2 bases on V and 0 bases on J, and the germline ends lie 7 bases apart. The receptor's source is an adult with an advanced solid tumor such as melanoma, head and neck, liver or kidney cancer. This sequence uses TRBV28 and TRBJ1-2; too little of a D gene remains to name it. This specimen was CD4+ or CD8+ T cells sorted from blood, taken in a trial of the OX40 agonist ivuxolimab. For the CDR3, the sequence is CASSLSQANYGYTF. The DNA sequence reads TGTGCCAGCAGTTTAAGCCAGGCTAACTATGGCTACACCTTC.